This TCR beta chain was observed in a study of blood T cell repertoires in COVID-19. Produced via immunoSEQ multiplex PCR; TCRdb's table is partial and in-frame only. Here the sample spans under 150,000 clones, over 75% being singletons. The J segment lost 3 bases and the V segment lost 4 bases, leaving 3 bases of the junction unmatched. There are 13 residues in the CDR3. CDR1 is SGHKS and CDR2 is YYEKEE in the germline V gene (reference sequence). The chain links TRBV5-5 to TRBJ2-7; 8 nucleotides align to TRBD1. The sample taken for sequencing was peripheral blood. This clonotype was obtained from a man in his forties or fifties with active or convalescent COVID-19. The CDR3 here is CASSPTGDYEQYF. CDR3 sequence (DNA): TGTGCCAGCAGCCCGACAGGGGACTACGAGCAGTACTTC.